These T cell receptor beta chains were read from a single sample in a study of technical replicates of blood from a few donors. Libraries were prepared by immunoSEQ multiplex PCR; TCRdb keeps only in-frame clonotypes and omits some of them. Of tens of thousands of clones in the sample, roughly 90% were seen once. Input material: PBMCs. All receptors come from a human donor in good health. Some clones in this sample may be carry-over from other donors' samples. The CDR3 runs from the conserved cysteine through the conserved F or W. The D gene is left open where the match is weak. Size values are once, few and many counts, or a class for expanded clones, and some rows have none.

j_call v_call clone_size d_call cdr3_aa cdr3_nt
TRBJ1-5 TRBV7-2 NA NA CASSPDIDQPQHF TGTGCCAGCAGCCCGGACATCGATCAGCCCCAGCATTTT
TRBJ1-2 TRBV27 few NA CASSPPRAGIRGYTF TGTGCCAGCAGTCCCCCACGGGCAGGGATCCGTGGCTACACCTTC
TRBJ1-2 TRBV7-6 NA NA CASSASGSGYTF TGTGCCAGCAGCGCTAGTGGTTCTGGCTACACCTTC
TRBJ1-2 TRBV9 NA TRBD1 CASSDRQGAFDGYTF TGTGCCAGCAGCGACCGACAGGGGGCCTTCGATGGCTACACCTTC
TRBJ1-2 TRBV5-6 NA NA CASSFGGLGYGYTF TGTGCCAGCAGCTTTGGGGGCTTGGGGTATGGCTACACCTTC
TRBJ1-6 TRBV7-8 NA NA CASSLASSSYNSPLHF TGTGCCAGCAGCTTAGCATCGAGCTCCTATAATTCACCCCTCCACTTT
TRBJ2-7 TRBV7-2 once TRBD1 CASSSSGTGGIEQYF TGTGCCAGCAGCTCATCCGGGACAGGGGGCATCGAGCAGTACTTC
TRBJ2-3 TRBV6-1 NA TRBD2 CASSGGLAGPTRTSTDTQYF TGTGCCAGCAGTGGGGGACTAGCGGGTCCCACACGAACTAGCACAGATACGCAGTATTTT
TRBJ1-6 TRBV19 NA TRBD1 CASSASTGGGSPLHF TGTGCCAGTAGTGCCTCGACAGGGGGGGGTTCACCCCTCCACTTT
TRBJ2-3 TRBV29-1 once NA CSAVEGAPNTQYF TGCAGCGCGGTGGAGGGGGCCCCAAATACGCAGTATTTT
TRBJ1-2 TRBV29-1 NA NA CSVSPNYGYTF TGCAGCGTTTCTCCTAACTATGGCTACACCTTC
TRBJ2-3 TRBV7-3 NA TRBD2 CASSLIGSGTDTQYF TGTGCCAGCAGCTTAATTGGTAGCGGGACTGATACGCAGTATTTT
TRBJ1-5 TRBV2 once TRBD1 CASSESLTGGFQPQHF TGTGCCAGCAGTGAATCCCTGACAGGGGGCTTTCAGCCCCAGCATTTT
TRBJ2-7 TRBV5-1 NA NA CASSTPPGRQYF TGCGCCAGCAGCACGCCGCCAGGCCGGCAGTACTTC
TRBJ2-5 TRBV7-6 NA TRBD2 CASSLARRGGPETQYF TGTGCCAGCAGCTTAGCGCGGCGGGGGGGCCCGGAGACCCAGTACTTC
TRBJ2-3 TRBV11-3 NA NA CASSDSGRSVRSSTDTQYF TGTGCCAGCAGCGATAGCGGCAGGAGTGTGCGATCTAGCACAGATACGCAGTATTTT
TRBJ2-7 TRBV21-1 NA NA CASSPLGEGGVDEQYF TGTGCCAGCAGCCCCCTGGGGGAGGGGGGCGTAGACGAGCAGTACTTC
TRBJ1-2 TRBV6-5 NA NA CASSGQPGRNYGYTF TGTGCCAGCAGTGGCCAACCAGGAAGAAACTATGGCTACACCTTC
TRBJ2-3 TRBV5-1 NA TRBD2 CASSPLAGGMDTQYF TGCGCCAGCAGCCCTCTAGCGGGGGGGATGGATACGCAGTATTTT
TRBJ2-1 TRBV4-1 NA TRBD2 CASSRVGTSGGDRKFF TGCGCCAGCAGCCGGGTGGGGACTAGCGGGGGGGATCGGAAGTTCTTC
TRBJ2-7 TRBV5-4 NA TRBD2 CASSAGGGPYEQYF TGTGCCAGCAGTGCGGGGGGGGGCCCCTACGAGCAGTACTTC
TRBJ1-2 TRBV5-6 NA TRBD1 CASDRGGTGRWDGYTF TGTGCCAGCGACCGGGGCGGGACAGGGCGGTGGGATGGCTACACCTTC
TRBJ1-1 TRBV15 NA NA CATSEVEVGGKAFF TGTGCCACCAGCGAAGTAGAGGTAGGGGGAAAAGCTTTCTTT
TRBJ2-2 TRBV7-2 NA NA CASSFGAHRNTGELFF TGTGCCAGCAGCTTTGGGGCACACCGCAACACCGGGGAGCTGTTTTTT
TRBJ1-2 TRBV6-6 few NA CASHGQYGYTF TGTGCCAGCCACGGACAGTATGGCTACACCTTC
TRBJ2-4 TRBV6-1 NA NA CASRGPGAAKNIQYF TGTGCCAGCAGGGGACCAGGGGCGGCCAAAAACATTCAGTACTTC
TRBJ1-6 TRBV19 NA NA CASSIGGDNSPLHF TGTGCCAGTAGTATTGGAGGGGACAATTCACCCCTCCACTTT
TRBJ1-1 TRBV6-5 NA NA CASSPGVWMNTEAFF TGTGCCAGCAGTCCGGGGGTTTGGATGAACACTGAAGCTTTCTTT
TRBJ2-3 TRBV5-4 few NA CASSLTRWADTQYF TGTGCCAGCAGCTTGACTAGGTGGGCAGATACGCAGTATTTT
TRBJ1-5 TRBV6-5 NA NA CASSYSIPSLSQPQHF TGTGCCAGCAGTTACTCGATTCCATCGTTGAGCCAGCCCCAGCATTTT
TRBJ2-3 TRBV6-5 NA TRBD2 CASSDSSGGADTQYF TGTGCCAGCAGTGACTCGAGTGGGGGGGCAGATACGCAGTATTTT
TRBJ1-1 TRBV7-8 NA NA CASSWRLVTEAFF TGTGCCAGCAGCTGGAGGTTGGTCACTGAAGCTTTCTTT
TRBJ2-3 TRBV9 NA NA CASSVGESTDTQYF TGTGCCAGCAGCGTAGGTGAGAGCACAGATACGCAGTATTTT
TRBJ2-1 TRBV29-1 NA TRBD1 CSVEDLTGRTRYNEQFF TGCAGCGTTGAAGATCTGACAGGGCGAACGAGATACAATGAGCAGTTCTTC
TRBJ2-5 TRBV7-8 NA NA CASSLAGLGSETQYF TGTGCCAGCAGCTTAGCGGGGCTGGGGTCAGAGACCCAGTACTTC
TRBJ2-4 TRBV5-6 NA TRBD2 CASSLGGTSGALAKNIQYF TGTGCCAGCAGCTTGGGTGGGACTAGCGGGGCTCTAGCCAAAAACATTCAGTACTTC
TRBJ2-7 TRBV28 NA TRBD2 CASSRTSGNSYEQYF TGTGCCAGCAGCCGGACTAGCGGGAATTCCTACGAGCAGTACTTC
TRBJ1-4 TRBV7-9 NA NA CASTSTGQNEKLFF TGTGCCAGCACCTCGACAGGTCAAAATGAAAAACTGTTTTTT
TRBJ1-3 TRBV7-2 NA TRBD1 CASSLAGTASGNTIYF TGTGCCAGCAGCTTGGCCGGGACAGCCTCTGGAAACACCATATATTTT
TRBJ2-1 TRBV7-8 NA TRBD2 CASSLALLAGISYNEQFF TGTGCCAGCAGCTTAGCGCTCCTAGCGGGAATTTCCTACAATGAGCAGTTCTTC
TRBJ1-1 TRBV29-1 NA TRBD1 CSVGQGITEAFF TGCAGCGTCGGACAGGGGATCACTGAAGCTTTCTTT
TRBJ1-1 TRBV2 NA TRBD1 CASHGTGGANTEAFF TGTGCCAGCCACGGGACAGGGGGTGCGAACACTGAAGCTTTCTTT
TRBJ2-1 TRBV4-3 NA TRBD2 CASSQGPGLAGDEQFF TGCGCCAGCAGCCAAGGGCCGGGACTAGCGGGAGATGAGCAGTTCTTC